The clone carrying this T cell receptor beta chain has at least ten counts. Its specificity is not known. One junction end does not reproduce the germline sequence, and a read error may be involved. These data belong to a study of prognosis after radiotherapy for stage I lung cancer. Study in general: Some 15 patients presented with newly diagnosed primary stage I lung tumors, and roughly 5 carried oligometastatic NSCLC following surgical resection of the primary tumor.

Genomic DNA yielded TCR beta CDR3, amplified by two-round multiplex PCR. Gene-specific primers for each TRBV and TRBJ gene drove first-round PCR. In the second PCR round, amplification relied on universal primers. Each CDR3 protein is one row after TCRdb ran MiXCR on the multiplex PCR reads. The table includes about 20,000 distinct CDR3 sequences, around 40% detected once. Looked up from germline, CDR1 is LNHDA and CDR2 is SQIVND (reference sequence). The CDR3 consists of 12 residues. Regarding the study as a whole: After stereotactic body radiation therapy, median unique TCR clones were approximately 6,700, down from over 8,500.

The chain is built from TRBV19 and TRBJ1-2, with 7 bases aligning to TRBD1. The TCR originated in a donor older than 45 with non-small cell lung cancer. The sequenced sample was PBMCs, obtained before or after stereotactic body radiation therapy (not recorded which). The CDR3 protein is CASSISGQLVSF. In DNA form, the CDR3 reads TGTGCCAGTAGTATATCGGGACAGTTAGTCTCCTTC.